The rows below give T cell receptor beta chains drawn from one sample of a study of T cells in Graves' hyperthyroidism and ophthalmopathy. TCRdb reprocessed the multiplex PCR reads with MiXCR, giving one entry per CDR3 protein. Of about 58,000 distinct CDR3 sequences in the sample, about 50% were seen once. The sequenced material came from blood. Receptor source: a woman aged 25 to 39 with Graves' ophthalmopathy. Both conserved end residues are part of each CDR3. A D gene is named only where the DNA matches it firmly. The size entry is marked missing in some rows and otherwise reads once, few, many or a size class.

clone size	D gene	V gene	J gene	CDR3 protein	CDR3 DNA
many	TRBD2	TRBV7-2	TRBJ2-3	CASALREKDTQYF	TGTGCCAGCGCGTTGCGGGAGAAAGATACGCAGTATTTT
.	TRBD1	TRBV7-3	TRBJ2-1	CARLAGGRHEQFF	TGTGCCAGACTGGCAGGGGGTCGGCATGAGCAGTTCTTC
.	TRBD1	TRBV20-1	TRBJ1-2	CNASPGTGVGGYTF	TGCAATGCGAGTCCCGGGACAGGGGTCGGTGGCTACACCTTC
many	TRBD2	TRBV2	TRBJ2-1	CASSGGTSGRAPVNEQFF	TGTGCCAGCAGTGGGGGTACTAGCGGGAGGGCACCGGTGAATGAGCAGTTCTTC
many	.	TRBV19	TRBJ2-7	CASGTVSYEQYF	TGTGCCAGTGGGACGGTCTCCTACGAGCAGTACTTC
.	TRBD2	TRBV20-1	TRBJ2-1	CSARRTSGRANEQFF	TGCAGTGCTAGACGCACTAGCGGGAGAGCTAATGAGCAGTTCTTC
many	TRBD1	TRBV6-1	TRBJ2-7	CASRAGRGYEQYF	TGTGCCAGCAGGGCCGGCAGGGGGTACGAGCAGTACTTC
.	TRBD2	TRBV20-1	TRBJ2-1	CSATPGLAGGGEQFF	TGCAGTGCCACCCCGGGACTAGCGGGAGGGGGTGAGCAGTTCTTC
many	.	TRBV28	TRBJ2-6	CASSFRGANVLTF	TGTGCCAGCAGTTTTAGGGGGGCCAACGTCCTGACTTTC
many	.	TRBV28	TRBJ1-2	CASSSSGTGRGYTF	TGTGCCAGCAGTTCCTCCGGGACGGGACGGGGCTACACCTTC
many	TRBD1	TRBV19	TRBJ2-7	CASREGGTGHYEQYF	TGTGCCAGTAGAGAGGGGGGGACAGGGCACTACGAGCAGTACTTC
.	TRBD1	TRBV19	TRBJ2-7	CASSRWTGGDEQYF	TGTGCCAGTAGTCGATGGACAGGGGGAGACGAGCAGTACTTC
.	TRBD1	TRBV19	TRBJ1-6	CASSSRDRGSPLHF	TGTGCCAGTAGTTCTCGGGACAGGGGATCACCCCTCCACTTT
.	TRBD2	TRBV19	TRBJ2-1	CTSGSQAGDNNEQFF	TGTACCAGTGGTAGCCAAGCGGGAGATAACAATGAGCAGTTCTTC
few	TRBD2	TRBV3-1	TRBJ2-7	CASSQGNSGLYEQYF	TGTGCCAGCAGCCAAGGGAATAGCGGGCTCTACGAGCAGTACTTC
.	.	TRBV2	TRBJ1-1	CASSTPGLVEVTEAFF	TGTGCCAGCAGTACCCCCGGGCTCGTAGAGGTCACTGAAGCCTTCTTT
many	.	TRBV12-3/TRBV12-4	TRBJ1-4	CASSLNWDPNEKLFF	TGTGCCAGCAGTCTAAACTGGGACCCTAATGAAAAACTGTTTTTT
once	TRBD1	TRBV7-3	TRBJ1-2	CASSSDSTGGGGYTF	TGTGCCAGCAGTTCAGACAGCACAGGGGGGGGGGGCTACACCTTC
.	TRBD2	TRBV10-3	TRBJ2-5	CASRPGHWEGTQETQYF	TGTGCCAGCCGCCCTGGGCACTGGGAGGGCACACAAGAGACCCAGTACTTC
.	.	TRBV24-1	TRBJ2-1	CATSWAGSSYNEQFF	TGTGCCACCAGTTGGGCGGGAAGCTCCTACAATGAGCAGTTCTTC
many	.	TRBV5-4	TRBJ2-1	CASSIWNDNEQFF	TGTGCCAGCAGCATATGGAACGACAATGAGCAGTTCTTC
medium-sized	.	TRBV2	TRBJ1-5	CASSAADQPQHF	TGTGCCAGCAGTGCGGCAGATCAGCCCCAGCATTTT
.	.	TRBV2	TRBJ2-4	CASSRNARNIQYF	TGTGCCAGCAGCCGGAACGCCAGAAACATTCAGTACTTC
many	.	TRBV5-6	TRBJ2-7	CASSLTRTAYEQYF	TGTGCCAGCAGCTTGACCCGCACCGCCTACGAGCAGTACTTC
many	TRBD1	TRBV6-5	TRBJ2-1	CASRITGGYEQFF	TGTGCCAGCAGAATAACAGGGGGCTATGAGCAGTTCTTC
.	TRBD1	TRBV29-1	TRBJ1-2	CSVRKQGQNTEAFSNYGYTF	TGCAGCGTTAGAAAACAGGGGCAGAACACTGAAGCTTTCTCTAACTATGGCTACACCTTC
many	.	TRBV27	TRBJ2-1	CASSLPGNEQFF	TGTGCCAGCAGTTTACCTGGAAATGAGCAGTTCTTC
.	.	TRBV6-1	TRBJ1-1	CASSGGNTEAFF	TGTGCCAGCAGTGGAGGGAACACTGAAGCTTTCTTT
many	TRBD2	TRBV27	TRBJ2-7	CASSPLPGLAVYEQYF	TGTGCCAGCAGTCCCCTACCGGGACTAGCAGTCTACGAGCAGTACTTC
many	TRBD1	TRBV9	TRBJ1-6	CASSAPTGEDSPLHF	TGTGCCAGCAGCGCCCCGACAGGGGAGGATTCACCCCTCCACTTT
many	.	TRBV6-1	TRBJ1-2	CASNGGAEGYTF	TGTGCCAGCAATGGGGGGGCTGAGGGCTACACCTTC
.	TRBD1	TRBV7-2	TRBJ1-2	CASSLARGLYGYTF	TGTGCCAGCAGCTTAGCGAGGGGGCTATATGGCTACACCTTC
many	TRBD2	TRBV19	TRBJ2-2	CASRGLANRELFF	TGTGCCAGTAGAGGACTAGCGAACCGGGAGCTGTTTTTT
many	TRBD1	TRBV5-5	TRBJ1-1	CASSLGGAGAFF	TGTGCCAGCAGCCTAGGGGGCGCGGGGGCTTTCTTT
many	.	TRBV2	TRBJ1-4	CASVGLAGEKLFF	TGTGCCAGCGTCGGGTTGGCAGGTGAAAAACTGTTTTTT
few	.	TRBV3-1	TRBJ2-2	CASSQVRGREWELFF	TGTGCCAGCAGCCAAGTAAGGGGAAGGGAGTGGGAGCTGTTTTTT
many	.	TRBV4-1	TRBJ2-1	CASSQDGTRNEQFF	TGCGCCAGCAGCCAAGATGGTACGAGGAATGAGCAGTTCTTC
.	.	TRBV7-8	TRBJ1-6	CASNVDRYNSPLHF	TGTGCCAGCAACGTGGACAGATATAATTCACCCCTCCACTTT
many	TRBD2	TRBV9	TRBJ2-7	CASSGQTSGSIHEQYF	TGTGCCAGCAGCGGTCAGACTAGCGGGAGTATCCACGAGCAGTACTTC
.	TRBD1	TRBV15	TRBJ1-5	CATSRGGTGLNQPQHF	TGTGCCACCAGCAGGGGCGGGACAGGACTCAATCAGCCCCAGCATTTT